The clone carrying this TCR beta chain showed up many times. Its antigen is unknown. Via MiXCR, TCRdb re-called the 5' RACE reads, giving one row per CDR3 protein. Of some 68,000 distinct CDR3 sequences in the sample, approximately 14% were seen once. Time point: longitudinal time-point 1 (baseline). V shed 4 bases, J shed 3 bases, and the junction held 8 bases outside the gene matches. CDR1 SGHTA and CDR2 FQGNSA come from the germline V gene. This CDR3 is 15 amino acids long. The data were obtained in a study of neurological immune-mediated disorders. Study-wide points: TCR clonal expansion peaked in HTLV-1-associated myelopathy patients and was lowest in multiple sclerosis patients. None of the CDR3 amino acid sequences in expanded clones turned up in more than one subject, which points to private repertoires in all groups.

The sequence was collected from a female donor with HTLV-1-associated myelopathy (HAM/TSP). The V call is TRBV7-2, the J call TRBJ2-7, with 8 bases fitting TRBD1. Specimen: PBMCs. CDR3 protein: CASSSPSRGLYEQYF. In DNA form, the CDR3 reads TGTGCCAGCAGCTCACCGTCCAGGGGGCTCTACGAGCAGTACTTC.